The 7 T cell receptor beta chains presented below share a single source sample, sequenced in a study of OX40 agonist ivuxolimab in advanced cancers. Only in-frame clones appear in the TCRdb table, and some are missing; sequencing was by immunoSEQ multiplex PCR. Here the sample spans roughly 24,000 clones, nearly 80% being singletons. The source was CD4+ or CD8+ T cells sorted from blood, collected in a trial of the OX40 agonist ivuxolimab. The receptor source for this set is an adult with an advanced solid tumor such as melanoma, head and neck, liver or kidney cancer.

This rearrangement joins TRBV28 to TRBJ1-1, with TRBD1 identical over 10 bases. From germline, CDR1 is MDHEN and CDR2 SYDVKM. The CDR3 contains 13 residues. Trimming removed 5 bases from V and 7 bases from J; junction bases left unmatched: 4. CDR3 loop: CASSLGQGIEAFF. CDR3 nucleotides: TGTGCCAGCAGTCTGGGACAGGGGATTGAAGCTTTCTTT.

The chain has TRBV19 and TRBJ1-5; D is ambiguous. Trimming removed 9 bases from V and 3 bases from J, with 9 bases in between. Germline CDR1 and CDR2: LNHDA and SQIVND (reference sequence). This CDR3 spans 12 amino acids. The CDR3 loop reads CASGWANQPQHF. The CDR3, as DNA: TGTGCCAGCGGGTGGGCCAATCAGCCCCAGCATTTT.

The V gene is TRBV9, the J gene TRBJ1-5; TRBD1 is a possible D gene (5 bases). Per the germline V gene, CDR1 is SGDLS and CDR2 is YYNGEE. V was cut by 4 bases and J by 3 bases, with 14 bases left in between. This CDR3 has 15 amino acids. Here the CDR3 reads CASSPGGGNNQPQHF. For the CDR3, the DNA is TGTGCCAGCAGCCCCGGGGGGGGAAACAATCAGCCCCAGCATTTT.

Only a few counts were recorded for this clone. This chain connects TRBV4-1 to TRBJ1-1; perhaps TRBD1 as D (5 bases). Per the germline V gene, CDR1 is MGHRA and CDR2 is YSYEKL. Trimming took off 4 bases at V and 3 bases at J, with 9 bases between the two ends. The CDR3 is made up of 13 amino acids. The CDR3 sequence is CASSPEGYTEAFF. CDR3 DNA: TGCGCCAGCAGCCCCGAGGGGTACACTGAAGCTTTCTTT.

V gene TRBV9 combines with J gene TRBJ2-7; no reliable D call. Germline-derived CDR1 and CDR2 are SGDLS and YYNGEE. V lost 6 bases and J 3 bases, leaving 16 bases between the germline ends. There are 14 residues in the CDR3. In DNA form, the CDR3 reads TGTGCCAGCACCTTTGGGTCTGAAAACTACGAGCAGTACTTC. It specifies CASTFGSENYEQYF. Complete variable domain (other parts from reference TRBV9 and TRBJ2-7): DSGVTQTPKHLITATGQRVTLRCSPRSGDLSVYWYQQSLDQGLQFLIQYYNGEERAKGNILERFSAQQFPDLHSELNLSSLELGDSALYFCASTFGSENYEQYFGPGTRLTVT.

The chain couples TRBV27 to TRBJ2-7; D is perhaps TRBD2 (7 bases). The CDR3 covers 19 residues. Germline CDR1 reads MNHEY; CDR2 reads SMNVEV (reference sequence). V lost 6 bases and J lost 3, with 30 bases in between. In nucleotides, the CDR3 is TGTGCCAGCAGGACTTCTTCTAGCGGCTGGGGGCAGATCGGCTACGAGCAGTACTTC. Translation: CASRTSSSGWGQIGYEQYF.

V usage is TRBV6-5 and J usage is TRBJ2-3; TRBD2 matches at 7 bases. Looked up from germline, CDR1 is MNHEY and CDR2 is SVGAGI. V trimming: 3 bases; J trimming: 1 base; junction bases outside the gene matches: 4. The CDR3 has 15 residues. CDR3 DNA sequence: TGTGCCAGCAGTTATTCGGGGGGACGCACAGATACGCAGTATTTT. Translation gives CASSYSGGRTDTQYF.